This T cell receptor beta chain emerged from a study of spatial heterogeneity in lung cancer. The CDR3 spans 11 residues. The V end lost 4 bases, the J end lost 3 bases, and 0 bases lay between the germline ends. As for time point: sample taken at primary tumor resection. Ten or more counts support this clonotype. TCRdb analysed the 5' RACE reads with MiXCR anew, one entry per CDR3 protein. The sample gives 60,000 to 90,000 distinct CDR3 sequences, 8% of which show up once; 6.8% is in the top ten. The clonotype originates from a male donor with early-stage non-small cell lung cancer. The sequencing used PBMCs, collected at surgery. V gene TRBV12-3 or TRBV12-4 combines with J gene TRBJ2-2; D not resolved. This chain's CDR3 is CASSYTGELFF. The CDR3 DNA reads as TGTGCCAGCAGTTACACCGGGGAGCTGTTTTTT.